Each of the 27 T cell receptor beta chains below was sequenced from the same sample in a study of memory CD8 T cells in hepatitis C reinfection. Sequenced by immunoSEQ multiplex PCR; TCRdb stores in-frame clones only, minus some. The table records a few thousand clones, 75% to 90% of them present only once. Time point noted: peak reinfection, 3 to 8 weeks after reinfection detection. No in vitro expansion preceded TCR sequencing of the sorted cells. Sequenced input: naive CD8+ T cells sorted from blood. These receptors all come from a man aged 45-65 years with hepatitis C virus infection.

This sequence joins TRBV5-5 and TRBJ1-5, with D perhaps matching TRBD1 (6 bases). Germline CDR1 SGHKS, CDR2 YYEKEE (reference sequence). The CDR3 has 16 residues. Trimming pared 3 bases from V and 3 bases from J, leaving 16 bases between. The CDR3 DNA reads TGTGCCAGCAGCTGGAGCAGGGGTCCAGACAATCAGCCCCAGCATTTT. This encodes CASSWSRGPDNQPQHF. Full variable domain (missing parts from reference TRBV5-5 and TRBJ1-5): DAGVTQSPTHLIKTRGQQVTLRCSPISGHKSVSWYQQVLGQGPQFIFQYYEKEERGRGNFPDRFSARQFPNYSSELNVNALLLGDSALYLCASSWSRGPDNQPQHFGDGTRLSIL.

The chain employs TRBV7-2 and TRBJ1-2; tentative D call: TRBD1 (6 bases). V was shortened by 3 bases and J by 0 bases, with 11 bases between the two germline ends. The CDR3 spans 15 residues. The germline V gene encodes CDR1 SGHTA and CDR2 FQGNSA. This CDR3 is CASSLDSFSNYGYTF. CDR3 in DNA: TGTGCCAGCAGCTTGGACAGTTTTTCTAACTATGGCTACACCTTC.

The rearrangement links TRBV9 to TRBJ2-1; 12 bases fit TRBD2. Trimming at V came to 2 bases and at J to 1 base, leaving 7 bases not matched to a gene. The CDR3 runs to 18 residues. In germline, CDR1 is SGDLS, CDR2 YYNGEE. CDR3 protein: CASSVDKLAGGSYNEQFF. The CDR3, as DNA: TGTGCCAGCAGCGTCGATAAACTAGCGGGAGGATCCTACAATGAGCAGTTCTTC.

The CDR3 bases are TGTGCCAGCAGCACCCCTCCGCGGGTAGCGGGATCGAACACCGGGGAGCTGTTTTTT. Protein product: CASSTPPRVAGSNTGELFF. The rearrangement joins TRBV21-1 to TRBJ2-2; TRBD2 was called by the table and not checked on the DNA. TRBV21-1 is flagged as a pseudogene. This CDR3 region has 19 residues.

The rearrangement links TRBV14 to TRBJ2-7; 9 bases map to TRBD1. V gave up 0 bases and J gave up 7 bases; unmatched junction bases: 10. This CDR3 contains 16 residues. The germline CDR1 and CDR2 sequences are SGHDN and FVKESK. Here the CDR3 reads CASSQEIIGTGSEQYF. CDR3 coding DNA: TGTGCCAGCAGCCAAGAGATTATCGGGACAGGGAGTGAGCAGTACTTC. Complete variable domain (other parts from reference TRBV14 and TRBJ2-7): EAGVTQFPSHSVIEKGQTVTLRCDPISGHDNLYWYRRVMGKEIKFLLHFVKESKQDESGMPNNRFLAERTGGTYSTLKVQPAELEDSGVYFCASSQEIIGTGSEQYFGPGTRLTVT.

This chain connects TRBV18 to TRBJ2-2; the D gene is possibly TRBD1 (6 bases). V shed 6 bases and J shed 1 base, with 6 bases lying between them. The CDR3 runs 13 residues. The germline CDR1 and CDR2 sequences are KGHSH and LQKENI. CDR3 sequence: CASSGQNTGELFF. In nucleotides, the CDR3 is TGTGCCAGCTCGGGACAGAACACCGGGGAGCTGTTTTTT.

This rearrangement joins TRBV4-2 to TRBJ2-3, with TRBD2 identical over 11 bases. CDR1 is LGHNA, CDR2 YNFKEQ, per germline. The CDR3 length is 15 residues. V was clipped by 4 bases and J by 2 bases; unmatched bases: 2. In DNA, the CDR3 is TGTGCCAGCAGCCGACTAGCGGGAAACACAGATACGCAGTATTTT. Protein: CASSRLAGNTDTQYF.

This clone was picked up one time. The genes are TRBV4-1 and TRBJ2-3; possibly TRBD1 for D (5 bases). This CDR3 contains 14 residues. V lost 1 base, J lost 5 bases, and 10 bases lay in between. CDR1 and CDR2 (germline): MGHRA, YSYEKL. The CDR3 sequence: CASSQVAGLDTQYF. The CDR3 nucleotides are TGCGCCAGCAGCCAAGTAGCAGGGTTAGATACGCAGTATTTT.

J is TRBJ2-7 and V is TRBV28; 13 nucleotides match TRBD2. V gave up 5 bases and J gave up 3 bases; unmatched junction bases: 4. CDR3 size: 15 residues. Germline-derived CDR1 and CDR2 are MDHEN and SYDVKM. CDR3 DNA sequence: TGTGCCAGCAGTGGACTAGCGGGAGATGTCTACGAGCAGTACTTC. This translates into CASSGLAGDVYEQYF.

The rearrangement uses TRBV7-9 and TRBJ2-1; 7 bases line up with TRBD2. With 2 bases clipped from V and 5 bases from J, the junction kept 12 bases outside the gene matches. Germline loops: CDR1 SEHNR, CDR2 FQNEAQ (reference sequence). The CDR3 is 17 amino acids. CDR3 sequence (DNA): TGTGCCAGCAGCTTACCCCCGGCTAGCGGAGAGCACAATGAGCAGTTCTTC. It is translated as CASSLPPASGEHNEQFF.

V usage is TRBV27 and J usage is TRBJ2-1, with D tentatively TRBD1 (5 bases). V was cut by 8 bases and J by 0 bases, with 11 bases left in between. Per the germline V gene, CDR1 is MNHEY and CDR2 is SMNVEV (reference sequence). This CDR3 has 14 residues. The DNA of the CDR3 is TGTGCCAGCGCAGGGTTCAGCTCCTACAATGAGCAGTTCTTC. Translating gives CASAGFSSYNEQFF.

This chain uses TRBV13 with TRBJ2-5; 9 positions match TRBD1. With V trimmed by 5 bases and J by 2 bases, 9 bases remained unmatched. CDR3 size: 16 residues. From germline, CDR1 is PRHDT and CDR2 FYEKMQ (reference sequence). CDR3 nucleotide sequence: TGTGCCAGCAGCCCCCGGACAGGGGCCTCGCAAGAGACCCAGTACTTC. Its translation is CASSPRTGASQETQYF.

This chain links TRBV27 with TRBJ1-4; D unclear. There are 15 residues in the CDR3. Trimming took off 8 bases at V and 0 bases at J, with 13 bases between the two ends. Per germline, CDR1 MNHEY and CDR2 SMNVEV (reference sequence). CDR3 DNA sequence: TGTGCCAGCCGACTAGAATCGGCAACTAATGAAAAACTGTTTTTT. Its protein product is CASRLESATNEKLFF. The variable domain in full, with the rest retrieved from reference TRBV27 and TRBJ1-4, is EAQVTQNPRYLITVTGKKLTVTCSQNMNHEYMSWYRQDPGLGLRQIYYSMNVEVTDKGDVPEGYKVSRKEKRNFPLILESPSPNQTSLYFCASRLESATNEKLFFGSGTQLSVL.

V usage is TRBV15 and J usage is TRBJ2-7; 8 bases are a match to TRBD2. V gave up 0 bases and J gave up 4 bases; unmatched junction bases: 8. The CDR3 spans 16 residues. Germline CDR1 LNHNV, CDR2 YYDKDF (reference sequence). The CDR3: CATSRDKGSGIYEQYF. CDR3 in DNA: TGTGCCACCAGCAGAGATAAGGGTAGCGGGATATACGAGCAGTACTTC. The whole variable domain, filled in from reference TRBV15 and TRBJ2-7, reads DAMVIQNPRYQVTQFGKPVTLSCSQTLNHNVMYWYQQKSSQAPKLLFHYYDKDFNNEADTPDNFQSRRPNTSFCFLDIRSPGLGDTAMYLCATSRDKGSGIYEQYFGPGTRLTVT.

The chain uses TRBV4-2 and TRBJ2-7, with D perhaps TRBD2 (6 bases). The length of the CDR3 is 16 residues. Per the germline V gene, CDR1 is LGHNA and CDR2 is YNFKEQ. Between the trimmed V and J ends, which lost 0 bases and 6 bases, there was a span of 18 bases. CDR3 sequence (DNA): TGTGCCAGCAGCCAAGATGGGACTCAGTCCGGGCGCGAGCAGTACTTC. This encodes CASSQDGTQSGREQYF.

V usage is TRBV6-5 and J usage is TRBJ2-5, with 8 bases that match TRBD1. Germline trimming cut 5 bases from V and 7 bases from J; bases unmatched to any gene: 9. From germline, CDR1 is MNHEY and CDR2 SVGAGI. This CDR3 has 14 residues. CDR3: CASSPGQVGRTQYF. In DNA, the CDR3 is TGTGCCAGCAGTCCGGGACAGGTCGGGCGGACCCAGTACTTC.

The V gene is TRBV25-1, the J gene TRBJ2-2, with D maybe TRBD2 (5 bases). Per the germline V gene, CDR1 is MGHDK and CDR2 is SYGVNS. Trimming removed 3 bases from V and 4 bases from J, with 15 bases in between. The CDR3 contains 16 residues. The CDR3 protein is CASSEKGRAGTGELFF. CDR3 coding DNA: TGTGCCAGCAGTGAGAAAGGGCGGGCGGGCACCGGGGAGCTGTTTTTT.

The rearrangement links TRBV1 to TRBJ2-1; the table's D call, TRBD2, has no DNA check behind it. TRBV1 represents a pseudogene. The CDR3 runs to 16 residues. CDR3 sequence (DNA): TGCACCAGCAGCCAAGATCTATCGGGAGGGGACAATGAGCAGTTCTTC. Translated, it gives CTSSQDLSGGDNEQFF.

The CDR3 region is CASSSGQGFGHNQPQHF. For the CDR3, the DNA is TGTGCCAGCAGCTCGGGACAGGGTTTTGGACACAATCAGCCCCAGCATTTT. The chain uses TRBV7-9 and TRBJ1-5; 9 bases map to TRBD1. CDR3 length: 17 residues. Per germline, CDR1 SEHNR and CDR2 FQNEAQ (reference sequence). Unmatched junction bases numbered 10, after V lost 4 bases and J lost 3 bases.

The chain uses TRBV9 and TRBJ2-1; 16 nucleotides match TRBD2. This CDR3 is built from 20 residues. J was trimmed by 6 bases and V by 2 bases; bases with no gene match: 14. CDR1 is SGDLS and CDR2 is YYNGEE in the germline V gene. CDR3 in DNA: TGTGCCAGCAGCGTCGGGCATGACGGGACTAGCGGGAGGGGGGGCAATGAGCAGTTCTTC. Encoded protein: CASSVGHDGTSGRGGNEQFF.

This chain joins TRBV5-1 and TRBJ2-1; unclear D gene. In germline, CDR1 is SGHRS, CDR2 YFSETQ. The length of the CDR3 is 16 residues. Trimming removed 4 bases at V and 0 bases at J, with 14 bases between. Here the CDR3 DNA reads TGCGCCAGCAGCGGGCTCCAGCCGAGCTCCTACAATGAGCAGTTCTTC. Amino acid sequence: CASSGLQPSSYNEQFF.

V usage is TRBV27 and J usage is TRBJ2-1, with 8 positions matching TRBD2. There are 15 residues in the CDR3. The germline CDR1 and CDR2 sequences are MNHEY and SMNVEV (reference sequence). With V trimmed by 6 bases and J by 4 bases, 8 bases remained unmatched. CDR3 coding DNA: TGTGCCAGCAGACTCAGCGGGAGCGGGTACAATGAGCAGTTCTTC. Protein: CASRLSGSGYNEQFF.

V and J are TRBV7-6 and TRBJ2-7; 12 bases agree with TRBD2. This CDR3 contains 15 residues. Germline values: CDR1 SGHVS, CDR2 FNYEAQ. V lost 5 bases, J lost 2 bases, and 4 bases stayed unmatched. CDR3: CASSTGTSGPYEQYF. The CDR3 region has the DNA TGTGCCAGCAGCACCGGGACTAGCGGGCCCTACGAGCAGTACTTC.

This rearrangement joins TRBV5-6 to TRBJ2-7; TRBD2 agrees at 7 bases. The CDR3 spans 13 residues. CDR1 is SGHDT and CDR2 is YYEEEE in the germline V gene. Germline trimming cut 4 bases from V and 5 bases from J; bases unmatched to any gene: 6. The CDR3 reads CASSGGGPHEQYF. CDR3 in DNA: TGTGCCAGCAGCGGGGGGGGACCCCACGAGCAGTACTTC.

This sequence joins TRBV9 and TRBJ2-1; the match to TRBD2 covers 14 bases. The germline V gene has CDR1 SGDLS and CDR2 YYNGEE. V was pared by 0 bases and J by 7 bases, with 6 bases of the junction left unmatched. The CDR3 totals 17 residues. The CDR3 region has the DNA TGTGCCAGCAGCGTAGAGTTCGGGACTAGCGGGAGTAATGAGCAGTTCTTC. This sequence encodes CASSVEFGTSGSNEQFF. The variable domain in full, completed from reference TRBV9 and TRBJ2-1, reads DSGVTQTPKHLITATGQRVTLRCSPRSGDLSVYWYQQSLDQGLQFLIQYYNGEERAKGNILERFSAQQFPDLHSELNLSSLELGDSALYFCASSVEFGTSGSNEQFFGPGTRLTVL.

J is TRBJ2-2 and V is TRBV9, with D possibly TRBD2 on 5 matching bases. The CDR3 is 18 amino acids. V gave up 0 bases and J gave up 3 bases, with 18 bases separating them. Germline-derived CDR1 and CDR2 are SGDLS and YYNGEE. This chain's CDR3 is CASSVVHNPGSYTGELFF. CDR3 nucleotide sequence: TGTGCCAGCAGCGTAGTTCATAATCCGGGGTCGTACACCGGGGAGCTGTTTTTT.

The J gene is TRBJ1-3, the V gene TRBV9, with a possible D match to TRBD1 (5 bases). CDR1 SGDLS and CDR2 YYNGEE come from the germline V gene. The CDR3 runs to 15 residues. Trimming left V 0 bases short and J 2 bases short, with 9 bases between. The CDR3 DNA is TGTGCCAGCAGCGTAGAGGGAGGGGCTGGAAACACCATATATTTT. Protein sequence: CASSVEGGAGNTIYF.